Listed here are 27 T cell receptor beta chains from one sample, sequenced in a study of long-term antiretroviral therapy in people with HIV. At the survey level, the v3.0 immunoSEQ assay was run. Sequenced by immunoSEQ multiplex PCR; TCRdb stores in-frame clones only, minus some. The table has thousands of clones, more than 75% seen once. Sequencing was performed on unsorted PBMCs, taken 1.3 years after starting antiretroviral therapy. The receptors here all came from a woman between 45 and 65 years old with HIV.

The CDR3 here is CASRAGVSFSTEAFF. CDR3 coding DNA: TGTGCCAGCAGGGCAGGGGTTTCCTTCTCCACTGAAGCTTTCTTT. V is TRBV6-5 and J is TRBJ1-1; maybe TRBD1 (6 bases). The CDR3 loop spans 15 amino acids. Per germline, CDR1 MNHEY and CDR2 SVGAGI. V was clipped by 6 bases and J by 4 bases, with 18 bases between them.

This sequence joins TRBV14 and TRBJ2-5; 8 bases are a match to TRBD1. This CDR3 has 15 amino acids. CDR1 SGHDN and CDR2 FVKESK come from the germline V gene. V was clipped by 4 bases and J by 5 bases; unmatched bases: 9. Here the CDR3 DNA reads TGTGCCAGCAGCCCTCCTCGGACAGGGAGCGAGACCCAGTACTTC. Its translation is CASSPPRTGSETQYF.

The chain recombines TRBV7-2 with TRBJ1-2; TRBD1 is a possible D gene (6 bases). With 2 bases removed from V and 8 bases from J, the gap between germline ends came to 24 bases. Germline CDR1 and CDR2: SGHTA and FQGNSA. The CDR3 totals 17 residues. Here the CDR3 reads CASSLKQGLSTADGYTF. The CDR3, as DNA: TGTGCCAGCAGCTTAAAACAGGGCCTTTCTACGGCCGACGGCTACACCTTC. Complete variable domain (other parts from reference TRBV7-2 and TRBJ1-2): GAGVSQSPSNKVTEKGKDVELRCDPISGHTALYWYRQSLGQGLEFLIYFQGNSAPDKSGLPSDRFSAERTGGSVSTLTIQRTQQEDSAVYLCASSLKQGLSTADGYTFGSGTRLTVV.

CDR3 amino acids: CASSSTGLAGTSTDTQYF. The CDR3 bases are TGTGCCAGCAGCTCCACAGGACTAGCGGGGACTAGCACAGATACGCAGTATTTT. The V gene is TRBV7-3, the J gene TRBJ2-3; 12 positions match TRBD2. Germline CDR1 SGHTA, CDR2 FQGTGA. The CDR3 covers 18 residues. The ends lost 4 bases at V and 0 bases at J; junction bases unmatched: 8.

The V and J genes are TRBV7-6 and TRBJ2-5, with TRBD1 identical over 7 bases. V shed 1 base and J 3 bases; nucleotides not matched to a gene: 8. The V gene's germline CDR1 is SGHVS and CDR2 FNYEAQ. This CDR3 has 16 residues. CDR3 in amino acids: CASSLGPGDREETQYF. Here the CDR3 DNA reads TGTGCCAGCAGCTTAGGGCCTGGAGACAGGGAAGAGACCCAGTACTTC.

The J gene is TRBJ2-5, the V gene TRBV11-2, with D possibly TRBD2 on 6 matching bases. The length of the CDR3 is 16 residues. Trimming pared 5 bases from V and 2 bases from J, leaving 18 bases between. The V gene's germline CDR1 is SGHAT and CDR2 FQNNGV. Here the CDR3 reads CASSARTKEWQETQYF. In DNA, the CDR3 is TGTGCCAGCAGCGCCCGGACTAAGGAGTGGCAAGAGACCCAGTACTTC.

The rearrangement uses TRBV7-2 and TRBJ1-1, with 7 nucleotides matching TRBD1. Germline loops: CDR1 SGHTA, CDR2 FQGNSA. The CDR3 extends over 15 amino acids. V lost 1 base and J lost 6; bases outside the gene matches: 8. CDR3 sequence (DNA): TGTGCCAGCAGCTTAGTAGGAGGGGGCCCCGCTGAAGCTTTCTTT. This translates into CASSLVGGGPAEAFF.

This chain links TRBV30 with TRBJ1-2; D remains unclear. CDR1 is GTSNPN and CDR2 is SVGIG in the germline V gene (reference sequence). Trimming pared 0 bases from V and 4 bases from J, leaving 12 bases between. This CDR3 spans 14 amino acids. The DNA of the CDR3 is TGTGCCTGGAGTGTACCGTCGGATATCTATGGCTACACCTTC. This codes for CAWSVPSDIYGYTF.

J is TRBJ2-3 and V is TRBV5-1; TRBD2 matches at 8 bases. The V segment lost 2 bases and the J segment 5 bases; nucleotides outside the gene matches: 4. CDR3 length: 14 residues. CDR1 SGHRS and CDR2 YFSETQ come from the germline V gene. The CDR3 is CASSFSGGGDTQYF. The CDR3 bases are TGCGCCAGCAGCTTCAGCGGGGGAGGAGATACGCAGTATTTT.

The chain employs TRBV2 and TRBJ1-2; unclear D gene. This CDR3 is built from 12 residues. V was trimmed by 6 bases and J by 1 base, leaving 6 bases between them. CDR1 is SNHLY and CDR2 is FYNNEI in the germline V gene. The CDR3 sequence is CASSLRNYGYTF. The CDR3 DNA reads TGTGCCAGCAGCCTTCGTAACTATGGCTACACCTTC.

The CDR3 DNA reads TGTGCCAGCAGCGCCGGACAGGGGGCGACCCTTGACACTGAAGCTTTCTTT. This gives the protein CASSAGQGATLDTEAFF. The chain carries TRBV7-9 and TRBJ1-1; 11 nucleotides agree with TRBD1. After removal of 5 bases from V and 3 bases from J, the junction contained 11 bases not matched to a gene. CDR1 is SEHNR, CDR2 FQNEAQ, per germline (reference sequence). CDR3 length: 17 residues.

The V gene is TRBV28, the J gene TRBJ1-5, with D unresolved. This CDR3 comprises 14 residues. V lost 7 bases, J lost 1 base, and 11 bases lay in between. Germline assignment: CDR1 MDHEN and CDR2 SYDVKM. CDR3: CASIFGVSNQPQHF. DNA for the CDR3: TGTGCCAGCATCTTCGGGGTGAGCAATCAGCCCCAGCATTTT.

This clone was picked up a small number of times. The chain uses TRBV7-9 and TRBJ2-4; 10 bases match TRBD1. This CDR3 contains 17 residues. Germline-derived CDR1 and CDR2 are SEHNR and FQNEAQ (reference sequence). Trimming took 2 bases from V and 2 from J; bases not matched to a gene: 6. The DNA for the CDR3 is TGTGCCAGCAGCTTATCGCGGACAGGGGGAACCAAAAACATTCAGTACTTC. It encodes CASSLSRTGGTKNIQYF.

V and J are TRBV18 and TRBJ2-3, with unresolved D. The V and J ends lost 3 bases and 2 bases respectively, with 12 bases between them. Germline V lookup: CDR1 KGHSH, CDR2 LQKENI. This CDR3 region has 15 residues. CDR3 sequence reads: CASSPIPSPTDTQYF. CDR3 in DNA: TGTGCCAGCTCACCTATCCCCTCGCCCACAGATACGCAGTATTTT.

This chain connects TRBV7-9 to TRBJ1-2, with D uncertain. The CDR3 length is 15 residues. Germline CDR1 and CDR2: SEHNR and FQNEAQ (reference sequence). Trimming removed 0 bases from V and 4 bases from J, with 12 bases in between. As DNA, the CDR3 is TGTGCCAGCAGCTTAGCTTTGACCAGTACCTATGGCTACACCTTC. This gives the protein CASSLALTSTYGYTF.

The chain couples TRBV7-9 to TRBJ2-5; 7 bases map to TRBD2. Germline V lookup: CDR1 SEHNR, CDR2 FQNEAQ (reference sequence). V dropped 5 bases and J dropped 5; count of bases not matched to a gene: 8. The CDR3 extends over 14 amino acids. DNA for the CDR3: TGTGCCAGCAGCACCAGCGGGGCGCGGGAGACCCAGTACTTC. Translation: CASSTSGARETQYF.

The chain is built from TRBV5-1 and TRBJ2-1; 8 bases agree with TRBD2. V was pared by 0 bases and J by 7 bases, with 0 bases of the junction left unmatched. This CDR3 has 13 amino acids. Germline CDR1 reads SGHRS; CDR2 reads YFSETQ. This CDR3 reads CASSLASGNEQFF. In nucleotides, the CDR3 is TGCGCCAGCAGCTTGGCTAGCGGGAATGAGCAGTTCTTC.

The CDR3 DNA is TGTGCCAGCAGAAGCGGACCGCGGGCTTCAGGCTACACCTTC. Protein: CASRSGPRASGYTF. This chain joins TRBV6-5 and TRBJ1-2, with D unclear. V was pared by 6 bases and J by 8 bases, with 19 bases between. The CDR3 consists of 14 residues. Looked up from germline, CDR1 is MNHEY and CDR2 is SVGAGI.

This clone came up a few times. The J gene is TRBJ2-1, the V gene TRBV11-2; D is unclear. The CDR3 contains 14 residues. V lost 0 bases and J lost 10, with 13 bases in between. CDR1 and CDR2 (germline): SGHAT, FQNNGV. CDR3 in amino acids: CASSLEGLPEEQFF. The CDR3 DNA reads TGTGCCAGCAGCTTAGAAGGTTTGCCGGAAGAGCAGTTCTTC.

The CDR3 sequence is CASSLSGSGYTDTQYF. Written as DNA, the CDR3 is TGCGCCAGCAGCCTCTCAGGGAGTGGGTACACAGATACGCAGTATTTT. The chain employs TRBV4-1 and TRBJ2-3; D may match TRBD1 or TRBD2 (5 bases each). This CDR3 region has 16 residues. Trimming cost V 4 bases and J 2 bases, with 16 bases left between them. The V gene's germline CDR1 is MGHRA and CDR2 YSYEKL.

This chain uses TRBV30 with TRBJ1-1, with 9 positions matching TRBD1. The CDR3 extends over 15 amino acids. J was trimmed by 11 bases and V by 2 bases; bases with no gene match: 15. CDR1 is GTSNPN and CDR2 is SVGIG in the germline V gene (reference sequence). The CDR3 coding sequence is TGTGCCTGGAGTCTAGGGGGACAGGGCGCATTACCGGCTTTCTTT. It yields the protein CAWSLGGQGALPAFF.

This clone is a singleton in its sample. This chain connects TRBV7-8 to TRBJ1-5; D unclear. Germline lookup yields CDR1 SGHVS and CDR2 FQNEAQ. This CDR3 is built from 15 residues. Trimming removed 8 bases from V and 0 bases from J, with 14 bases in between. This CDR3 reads CASSTGRISNQPQHF. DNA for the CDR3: TGTGCCAGCTCTACGGGGAGGATTAGCAATCAGCCCCAGCATTTT.

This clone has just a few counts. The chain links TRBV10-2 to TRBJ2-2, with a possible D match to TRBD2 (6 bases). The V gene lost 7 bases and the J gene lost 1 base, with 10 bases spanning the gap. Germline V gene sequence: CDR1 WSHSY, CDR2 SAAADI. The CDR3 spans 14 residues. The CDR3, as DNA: TGCGCCAGCAATGTGGGGGGGAACACCGGGGAGCTGTTTTTT. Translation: CASNVGGNTGELFF.

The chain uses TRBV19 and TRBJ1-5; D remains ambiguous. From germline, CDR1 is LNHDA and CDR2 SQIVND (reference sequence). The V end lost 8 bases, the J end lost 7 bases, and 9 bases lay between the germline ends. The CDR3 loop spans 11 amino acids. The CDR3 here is CASGVEQPQHF. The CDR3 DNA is TGTGCCAGTGGCGTGGAACAGCCCCAGCATTTT.

The CDR3 spells CASSLAGNEKLFF. Here the CDR3 DNA reads TGTGCCAGCAGCTTAGCGGGGAATGAAAAACTGTTTTTT. The J gene is TRBJ1-4, the V gene TRBV7-2; D is unresolved. The CDR3 runs 13 residues. Looked up from germline, CDR1 is SGHTA and CDR2 is FQGNSA. V dropped 0 bases and J dropped 5 bases, with 4 bases sitting between them.

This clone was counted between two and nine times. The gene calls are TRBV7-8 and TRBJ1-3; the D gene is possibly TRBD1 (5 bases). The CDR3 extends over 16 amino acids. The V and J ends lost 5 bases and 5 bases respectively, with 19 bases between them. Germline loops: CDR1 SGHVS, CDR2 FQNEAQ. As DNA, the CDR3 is TGTGCCAGCAGCCCCGGGACCCAGGAGTTTCGAAACACCATATATTTT. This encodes CASSPGTQEFRNTIYF.

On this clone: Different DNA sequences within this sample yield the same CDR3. CDR3 protein: CASSPRQGYEQYF. CDR3 coding DNA: TGTGCCAGCAGCCCCAGACAGGGCTACGAGCAGTACTTC. The chain couples TRBV7-9 to TRBJ2-7; TRBD1 aligns across 7 bases. Germline V gene lookup returns CDR1 SEHNR and CDR2 FQNEAQ (reference sequence). This CDR3 spans 13 amino acids. The V gene end was trimmed by 5 bases and the J gene end by 3 bases; junction bases not matched to a gene: 4.